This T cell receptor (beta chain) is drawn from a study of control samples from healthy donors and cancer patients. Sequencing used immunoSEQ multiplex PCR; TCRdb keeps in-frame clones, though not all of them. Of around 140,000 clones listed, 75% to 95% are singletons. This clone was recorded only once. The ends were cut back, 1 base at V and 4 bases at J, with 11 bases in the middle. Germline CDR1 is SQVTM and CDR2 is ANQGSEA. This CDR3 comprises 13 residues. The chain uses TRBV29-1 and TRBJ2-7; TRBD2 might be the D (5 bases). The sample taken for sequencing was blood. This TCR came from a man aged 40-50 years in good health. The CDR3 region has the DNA TGCAGCGTTGAAGTGGCGGGTAAATACGAGCAGTACTTC. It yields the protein CSVEVAGKYEQYF.